This TCR beta chain is drawn from a study of cytomegalovirus exposure and HLA in healthy donors. Trimming removed 4 bases at V and 5 bases at J, with 17 bases between. Per the germline V gene, CDR1 is KGHSH and CDR2 is LQKENI. The CDR3 runs to 15 residues. PCR employed 60 Vbeta and 13 Jbeta primers. Data came from immunoSEQ multiplex PCR; TCRdb stores just in-frame clones and leaves some out. This sample has 150,000 to 180,000 clones, with more than 70% found just once. The chain joins TRBV18 to TRBJ1-2, with a tentative D call TRBD1 (6 bases). This receptor was taken from a woman between 40 and 50 years old in good health and CMV-seropositive. Specimen: PBMCs. The CDR3: CASSLTRDIQYGYTF. The CDR3, as DNA: TGTGCCAGCTCACTTACCCGGGACATCCAATATGGCTACACCTTC.